This TCR beta chain was recorded in a study of cytomegalovirus exposure and HLA in healthy donors. Primers included in the PCR were 60 Vbeta and 13 Jbeta primers. This table comes from immunoSEQ multiplex PCR, and its TCRdb copy is limited to in-frame clones, with some not included. The table includes about 130,000 clones, approximately 85% detected once. The V and J ends lost 5 bases and 1 base respectively, with 14 bases between them. Per the germline V gene, CDR1 is SGHTA and CDR2 is FQGNSA. The CDR3 extends over 15 amino acids. Study observations and caveats: Analyzed later, most CMV-associated TCR beta chains appeared HLA-restricted. Segments of the TCR beta V type were, in most cases, productive about 87% or about 30% of the time in an earlier analysis. Some segments of the V type, notably TRBV6-2 and TRBV6-3, were excluded as indistinguishable. For most subjects, TCR beta sequences were reported to predict HLA-A and HLA-B alleles with accuracy.

This clone has just one count. Its antigen is not known. The sequenced sample consisted of PBMCs. The TCR originated in a boy younger than 18 in good health and CMV-seronegative. This chain connects TRBV7-2 to TRBJ1-1; tentative D call: TRBD1 (6 bases). DNA of the CDR3: TGTGCCAGCAGCCCAAGGGGGAGGGCGAACACTGAAGCTTTCTTT. As protein: CASSPRGRANTEAFF.